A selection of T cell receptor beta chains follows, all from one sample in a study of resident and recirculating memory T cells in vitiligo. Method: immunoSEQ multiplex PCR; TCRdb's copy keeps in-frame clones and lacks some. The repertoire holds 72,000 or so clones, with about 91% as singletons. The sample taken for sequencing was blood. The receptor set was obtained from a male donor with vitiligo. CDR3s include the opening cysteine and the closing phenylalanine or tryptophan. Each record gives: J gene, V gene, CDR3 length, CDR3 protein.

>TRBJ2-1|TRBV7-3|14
CASSLPTSDNEQFF
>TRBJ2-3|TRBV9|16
CASSVAPSSGGDTQYF
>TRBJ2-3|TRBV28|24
CASSLDPGTGRPGLAGDLTDTQYF
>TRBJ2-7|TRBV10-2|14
CASGGPESHYEQYF
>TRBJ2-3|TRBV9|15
CASSVAGVSTDTQYF
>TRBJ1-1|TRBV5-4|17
CASSLMQGPTMNTEAFF
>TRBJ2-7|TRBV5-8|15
CASSLERDRGYEQYF
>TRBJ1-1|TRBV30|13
CAWLGQGGTEAFF
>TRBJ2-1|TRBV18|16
CASSWAGPGAYNEQFF
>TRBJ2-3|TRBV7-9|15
CASSLKRTITDTQYF
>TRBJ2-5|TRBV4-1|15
CASSQGWRGKETQYF
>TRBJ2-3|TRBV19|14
CASSMRPRTDTQYF
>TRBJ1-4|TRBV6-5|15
CASRATGQGNEKLFF
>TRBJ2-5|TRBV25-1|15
CASAQRQGSKGTQYF
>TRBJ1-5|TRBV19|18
CASSIDLYREKQNQPQHF
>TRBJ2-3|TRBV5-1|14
CASSQTAGADTQYF
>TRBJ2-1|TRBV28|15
CASRTLAGLYNEQFF
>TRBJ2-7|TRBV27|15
CASSLSGTGPYEQYF
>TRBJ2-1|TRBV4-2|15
CASSQGTGATNEQFF
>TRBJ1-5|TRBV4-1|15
CASSQGQGVGQPQHF
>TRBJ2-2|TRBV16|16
CASSLAGGANTGELFF
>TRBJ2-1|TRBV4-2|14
CASSQDQEVNEQFF
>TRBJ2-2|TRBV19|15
CASRTQGGGTGELFF